This T cell receptor beta chain was obtained from a study of cytomegalovirus exposure and HLA in healthy donors. Study-level findings and limits: Associated with HLA alleles at 0.05 false discovery rate in a later analysis were about 17,000 TCR beta sequences. The authors enumerated around 150 TCR beta chains as linked to cytomegalovirus. Testing in vitro showed a few CMV-associated chains specific for CMV antigens.

In the case of this clone: Its antigen is as yet unknown.

In the PCR, 60 Vbeta and 13 Jbeta primers were used. The protocol was immunoSEQ multiplex PCR, while the TCRdb copy is restricted to in-frame clones and leaves out a portion. The profile covers 55,000 to 90,000 clones, with around 78% appearing a single time and approximately 5.8% taken by the ten largest. This CDR3 region has 13 residues. V was clipped by 2 bases and J by 7 bases; unmatched bases: 4. From germline, CDR1 is MDHEN and CDR2 SYDVKM. This receptor was taken from a man aged 45 to 65 in good health and CMV-seronegative. The sample was PBMCs. The V call is TRBV28, the J call TRBJ1-2; TRBD1 matches 7 bases. The CDR3 nucleotides read TGTGCCAGCAGTTTAGTGGGACAGCCTGGCTACACCTTC. It yields the protein CASSLVGQPGYTF.